The entry below gives a single T cell receptor (beta chain) sequence along with its context. No antigen is known for it. The CDR3 has 14 residues. V was clipped by 5 bases and J by 3 bases, with 11 bases between them. Germline CDR1 LNHNV, CDR2 YYDKDF (reference sequence). PBMC samples from each donor numbered at least one pre-ART and at least two post-ART. With survey level as its setting, the immunoSEQ assay was v3.0. This table comes from immunoSEQ multiplex PCR, and its TCRdb copy is limited to in-frame clones, with some not included. Of around 25,000 clones listed, roughly 87% are singletons. These data come from a study of long-term antiretroviral therapy in people with HIV. Whole-study results and caveats: There were no data on ART adherence, viral resistance or therapy changes, a gap that limits inferences about post-ART repertoire changes.

The sequenced sample was unsorted PBMCs, obtained 1.8 years before starting antiretroviral therapy. This sequence was found in a man aged 45-60 years with HIV. The V call is TRBV15, the J call TRBJ1-3; D might be TRBD1 (6 bases). CDR3 DNA: TGTGCCACCAGCCTACAGGGAGGTGGAAACACCATATATTTT. This encodes CATSLQGGGNTIYF.